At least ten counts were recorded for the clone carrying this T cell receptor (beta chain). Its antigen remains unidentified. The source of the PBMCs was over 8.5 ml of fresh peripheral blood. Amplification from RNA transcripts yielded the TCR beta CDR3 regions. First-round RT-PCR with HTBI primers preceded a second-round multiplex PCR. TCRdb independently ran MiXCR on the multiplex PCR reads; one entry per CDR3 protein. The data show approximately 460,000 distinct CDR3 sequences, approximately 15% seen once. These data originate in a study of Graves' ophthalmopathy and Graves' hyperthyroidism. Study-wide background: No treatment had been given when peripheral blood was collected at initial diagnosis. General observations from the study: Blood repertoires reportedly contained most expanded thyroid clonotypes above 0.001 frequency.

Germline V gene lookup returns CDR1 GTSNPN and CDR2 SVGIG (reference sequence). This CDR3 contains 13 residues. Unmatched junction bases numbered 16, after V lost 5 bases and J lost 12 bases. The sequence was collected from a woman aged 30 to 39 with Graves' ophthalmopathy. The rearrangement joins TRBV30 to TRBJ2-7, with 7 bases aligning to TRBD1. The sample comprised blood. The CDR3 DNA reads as TGTGCCTGGGACCGGACAGGCCGAAACGAATTGTACTTC. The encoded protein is CAWDRTGRNELYF.